Listed below are T cell receptor beta chains from one sample, sequenced in a study of blood T cell repertoires in COVID-19. TCRdb's table, derived via immunoSEQ multiplex PCR, lists solely in-frame clones and lacks some. The sample lists 150,000 to 160,000 clones, 80% to 90% occurring once. Sequenced sample: peripheral blood. The receptors here all came from a woman between 35 and 50 years old with acute or convalescent COVID-19. The CDR3 runs from the conserved cysteine through the conserved F or W. A D gene is named only where the DNA matches it firmly. Not every row has a clone size; where given, it reads once, few, many or a size class.

v_gene	j_gene	d_gene	abundance	CDR3aa	CDR3nt
TRBV28	TRBJ2-5	TRBD2	.	CASSHGLAGGETQYF	TGTGCCAGCAGCCATGGACTAGCGGGTGGGGAGACCCAGTACTTC
TRBV27	TRBJ2-3	.	once	CASSFNTDTQYF	TGTGCCAGCAGTTTCAACACAGATACGCAGTATTTT
TRBV20-1	TRBJ2-7	.	few	CSASSRDYEQYF	TGCAGTGCTAGTTCCAGGGACTACGAGCAGTACTTC
TRBV3-1/TRBV3-2	TRBJ1-5	.	.	CASSQGVAQPQHF	TGTGCCAGCAGCCAAGGGGTAGCACAGCCCCAGCATTTT
TRBV5-1	TRBJ2-3	TRBD2	.	CASSLGGLAGGSDTQYF	TGCGCCAGCAGCTTGGGTGGACTAGCGGGAGGGTCAGATACGCAGTATTTT
TRBV3-1/TRBV3-2	TRBJ1-6	TRBD1	.	CASSQVRQGSPLHF	TGTGCCAGCAGCCAAGTCCGACAGGGTTCACCCCTCCACTTT
TRBV29-1	TRBJ1-1	TRBD1	.	CSVDFDRVRPMNTEAFF	TGCAGCGTTGACTTCGACAGGGTGAGGCCCATGAACACTGAAGCTTTCTTT
TRBV19	TRBJ1-6	.	few	CASSITLRGSPLHF	TGTGCCAGTAGTATTACTCTAAGAGGTTCACCCCTCCACTTT
TRBV4-1	TRBJ1-1	TRBD1	.	CASSRGTGVDTEAFF	TGCGCCAGCAGCCGGGGGACAGGGGTAGACACTGAAGCTTTCTTT
TRBV4-2	TRBJ2-3	.	.	CASSHSGEGDTQYF	TGTGCCAGCAGCCATTCAGGGGAAGGAGATACGCAGTATTTT
TRBV7-8	TRBJ1-5	TRBD1	.	CASSSPGQEGQPQHF	TGTGCCAGCAGCTCTCCCGGACAGGAAGGTCAGCCCCAGCATTTT
TRBV28	TRBJ1-5	TRBD1	.	CASSLSGGLNQPQHF	TGTGCCAGCAGTTTATCAGGGGGCCTCAATCAGCCCCAGCATTTT
TRBV19	TRBJ2-7	.	.	CASSTDGHTYEQYF	TGTGCCAGTAGTACAGACGGACATACCTACGAGCAGTACTTC
TRBV18	TRBJ1-6	.	.	CASSPGTGMNSPLHF	TGTGCCAGCTCACCGGGAACAGGAATGAATTCACCCCTCCACTTT
TRBV19	TRBJ1-5	.	.	CASSRGRNQGNQPQHF	TGTGCCAGTAGCAGGGGCAGGAATCAGGGCAATCAGCCCCAGCATTTT
TRBV10-1	TRBJ2-3	.	.	CAGLKTGWGDTQYF	TGCGCCGGCCTAAAAACAGGGTGGGGAGATACGCAGTATTTT
TRBV19	TRBJ1-5	.	.	CASSRADSNNQPQHF	TGTGCCAGTAGCAGAGCCGACAGCAACAATCAGCCCCAGCATTTT
TRBV5-4	TRBJ1-1	.	.	CASSLPGSLNTEAFF	TGTGCCAGCAGCTTGCCCGGGAGCCTGAACACTGAAGCTTTCTTT
TRBV5-1	TRBJ2-7	.	.	CASSHPERNFQQYF	TGCGCCAGCAGCCACCCTGAACGAAACTTCCAGCAGTACTTC
TRBV6-6	TRBJ2-2	TRBD2	.	CASSYGLAARTGELFF	TGTGCCAGCAGTTACGGGCTAGCGGCCAGGACCGGGGAGCTGTTTTTT
TRBV5-1	TRBJ1-5	.	.	CASSQVAGEDQPQHF	TGCGCCAGCAGCCAGGTTGCAGGGGAAGACCAGCCCCAGCATTTT
TRBV7-2	TRBJ2-2	.	.	CASSPSGVRANTGELFF	TGTGCCAGCAGCCCCAGTGGGGTCAGGGCGAACACCGGGGAGCTGTTTTTT